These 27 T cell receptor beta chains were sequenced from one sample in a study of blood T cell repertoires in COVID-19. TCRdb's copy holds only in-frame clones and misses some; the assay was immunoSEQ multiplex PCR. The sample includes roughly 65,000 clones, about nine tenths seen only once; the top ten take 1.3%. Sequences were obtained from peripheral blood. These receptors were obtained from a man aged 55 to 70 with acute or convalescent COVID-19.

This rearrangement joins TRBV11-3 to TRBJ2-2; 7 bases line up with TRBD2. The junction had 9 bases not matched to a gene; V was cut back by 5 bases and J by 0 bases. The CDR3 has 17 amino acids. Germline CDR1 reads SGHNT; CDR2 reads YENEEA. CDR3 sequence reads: CASSPGAGETNTGELFF. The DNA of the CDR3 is TGTGCCAGCAGCCCCGGGGCGGGGGAAACGAACACCGGGGAGCTGTTTTTT.

The DNA of the CDR3 is TGTGCCAGCAGCGTGACTAGCGCCGGACTCTCCAATGAGCAGTTCTTC. It yields the protein CASSVTSAGLSNEQFF. The rearrangement joins TRBV9 to TRBJ2-1, with TRBD2 matching 8 bases. The CDR3 is 16 amino acids. V trimming: 2 bases; J trimming: 6 bases; junction bases outside the gene matches: 10. The germline V gene has CDR1 SGDLS and CDR2 YYNGEE.

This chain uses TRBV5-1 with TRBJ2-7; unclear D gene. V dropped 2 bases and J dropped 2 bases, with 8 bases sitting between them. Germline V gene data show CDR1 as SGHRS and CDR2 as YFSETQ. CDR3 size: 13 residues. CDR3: CASSFDIPYEQYF. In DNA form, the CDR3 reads TGCGCCAGCAGCTTTGACATCCCCTACGAGCAGTACTTC.

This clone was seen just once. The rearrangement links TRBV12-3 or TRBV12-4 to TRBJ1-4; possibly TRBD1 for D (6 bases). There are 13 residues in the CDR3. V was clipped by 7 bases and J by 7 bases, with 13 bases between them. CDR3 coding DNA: TGTGCCAGCACCAGGGGCGCCCCTGAAAAACTGTTTTTT. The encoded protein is CASTRGAPEKLFF.

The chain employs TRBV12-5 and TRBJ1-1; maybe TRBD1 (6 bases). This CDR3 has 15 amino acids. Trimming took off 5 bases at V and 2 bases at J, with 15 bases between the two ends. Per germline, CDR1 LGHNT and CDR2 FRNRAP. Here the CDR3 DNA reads TGTGCTAGTGGTGTCCCTCTAGGGGGTAACACTGAAGCTTTCTTT. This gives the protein CASGVPLGGNTEAFF.

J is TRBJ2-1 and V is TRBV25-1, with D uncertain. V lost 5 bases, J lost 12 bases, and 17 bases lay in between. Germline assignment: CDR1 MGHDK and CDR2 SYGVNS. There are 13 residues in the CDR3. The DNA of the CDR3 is TGTGCCAGCAGTTACTCCCCAGAAGGAGTGCAGTTCTTC. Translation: CASSYSPEGVQFF.

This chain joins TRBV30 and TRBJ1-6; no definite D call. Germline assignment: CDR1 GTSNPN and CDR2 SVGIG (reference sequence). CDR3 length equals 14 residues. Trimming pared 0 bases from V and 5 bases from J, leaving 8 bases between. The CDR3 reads CAWSVGGNNSPLHF. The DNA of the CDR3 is TGTGCCTGGAGTGTTGGCGGAAATAATTCACCCCTCCACTTT.

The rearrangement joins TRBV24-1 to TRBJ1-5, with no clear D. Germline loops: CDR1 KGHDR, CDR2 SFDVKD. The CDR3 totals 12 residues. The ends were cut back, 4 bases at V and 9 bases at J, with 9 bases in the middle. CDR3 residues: CATSEPGGPQHF. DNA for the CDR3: TGTGCCACCAGTGAACCCGGTGGGCCCCAGCATTTT.

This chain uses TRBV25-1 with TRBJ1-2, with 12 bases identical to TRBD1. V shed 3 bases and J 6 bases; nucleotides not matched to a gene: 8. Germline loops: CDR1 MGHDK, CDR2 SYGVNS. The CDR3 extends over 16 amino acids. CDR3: CASSEPGQGALDGYTF. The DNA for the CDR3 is TGTGCCAGCAGTGAGCCGGGACAGGGGGCACTGGATGGCTACACCTTC.

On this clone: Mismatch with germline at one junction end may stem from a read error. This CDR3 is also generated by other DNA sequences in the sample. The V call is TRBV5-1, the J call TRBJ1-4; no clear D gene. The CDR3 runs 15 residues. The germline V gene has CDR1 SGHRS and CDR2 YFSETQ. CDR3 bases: TGCGCCAGCAGTTTGGCCCCGGGGTCAGGTGAAAAACTGTTTTTT. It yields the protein CASSLAPGSGEKLFF.

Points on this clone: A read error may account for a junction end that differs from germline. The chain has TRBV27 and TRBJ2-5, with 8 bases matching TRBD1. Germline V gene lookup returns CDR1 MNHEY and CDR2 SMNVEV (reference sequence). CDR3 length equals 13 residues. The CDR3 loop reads CASSLQGALKKDF. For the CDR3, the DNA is TGTGCCAGCAGTTTGCAGGGGGCCCTCAAGAAAGACTTC.

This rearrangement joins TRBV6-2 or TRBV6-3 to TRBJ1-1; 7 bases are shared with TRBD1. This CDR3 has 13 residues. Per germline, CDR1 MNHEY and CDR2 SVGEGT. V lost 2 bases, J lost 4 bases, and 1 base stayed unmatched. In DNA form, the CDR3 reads TGTGCCAGCAGTTACCCAGGGGGCACTGAAGCTTTCTTT. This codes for CASSYPGGTEAFF.

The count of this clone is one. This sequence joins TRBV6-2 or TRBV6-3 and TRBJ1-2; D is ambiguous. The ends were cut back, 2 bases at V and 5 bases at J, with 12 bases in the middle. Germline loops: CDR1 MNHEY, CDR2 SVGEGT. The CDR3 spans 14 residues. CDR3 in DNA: TGTGCCAGCAGTTACGACGACTTCGGATATGGCTACACCTTC. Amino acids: CASSYDDFGYGYTF.

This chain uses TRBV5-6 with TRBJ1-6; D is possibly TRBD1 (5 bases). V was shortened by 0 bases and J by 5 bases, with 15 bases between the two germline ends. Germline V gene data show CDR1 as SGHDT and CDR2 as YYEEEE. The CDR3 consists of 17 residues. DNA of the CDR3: TGTGCCAGCAGCTTGGCGATAGGGGTAGGAGATAATTCACCCCTCCACTTT. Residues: CASSLAIGVGDNSPLHF.

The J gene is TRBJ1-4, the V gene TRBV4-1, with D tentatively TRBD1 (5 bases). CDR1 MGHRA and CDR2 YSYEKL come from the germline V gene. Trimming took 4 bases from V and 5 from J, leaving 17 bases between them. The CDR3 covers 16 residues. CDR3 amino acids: CASSPTGTSLNEKLFF. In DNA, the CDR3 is TGCGCCAGCAGCCCAACCGGGACTTCCCTGAATGAAAAACTGTTTTTT.

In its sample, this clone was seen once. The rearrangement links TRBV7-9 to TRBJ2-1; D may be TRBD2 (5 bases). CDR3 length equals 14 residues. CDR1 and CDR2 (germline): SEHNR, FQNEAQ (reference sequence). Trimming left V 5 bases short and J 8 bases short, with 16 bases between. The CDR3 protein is CASSPPAGGHEQFF. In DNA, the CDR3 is TGTGCCAGCAGCCCGCCCGCAGGCGGGCATGAGCAGTTCTTC. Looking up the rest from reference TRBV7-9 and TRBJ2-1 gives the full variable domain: DTGVSQNPRHKITKRGQNVTFRCDPISEHNRLYWYRQTLGQGPEFLTYFQNEAQLEKSRLLSDRFSAERPKGSFSTLEIQRTEQGDSAMYLCASSPPAGGHEQFFGPGTRLTVL.

Written as DNA, the CDR3 is TGCGCCAGCAGCCCAACGGACAGGTTTGACACTGAAGCTTTCTTT. Translating gives CASSPTDRFDTEAFF. J is TRBJ1-1 and V is TRBV5-1; TRBD1 aligns across 7 bases. Per germline, CDR1 SGHRS and CDR2 YFSETQ. The CDR3 is made up of 15 amino acids. The V segment lost 4 bases and the J segment 3 bases; nucleotides outside the gene matches: 9. The full variable domain, its missing parts supplied by reference TRBV5-1 and TRBJ1-1, is KAGVTQTPRYLIKTRGQQVTLSCSPISGHRSVSWYQQTPGQGLQFLFEYFSETQRNKGNFPGRFSGRQFSNSRSEMNVSTLELGDSALYLCASSPTDRFDTEAFFGQGTRLTVV.

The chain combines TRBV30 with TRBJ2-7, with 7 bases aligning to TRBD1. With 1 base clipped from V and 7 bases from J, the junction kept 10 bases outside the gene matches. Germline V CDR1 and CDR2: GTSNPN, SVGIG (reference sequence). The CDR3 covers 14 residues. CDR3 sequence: CAWSGGQARREQYF. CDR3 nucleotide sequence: TGTGCCTGGAGTGGCGGACAGGCCAGAAGGGAGCAGTACTTC. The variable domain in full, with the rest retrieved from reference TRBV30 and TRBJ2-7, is SQTIHQWPATLVQPVGSPLSLECTVEGTSNPNLYWYRQAAGRGLQLLFYSVGIGQISSEVPQNLSASRPQDRQFILSSKKLLLSDSGFYLCAWSGGQARREQYFGPGTRLTVT.

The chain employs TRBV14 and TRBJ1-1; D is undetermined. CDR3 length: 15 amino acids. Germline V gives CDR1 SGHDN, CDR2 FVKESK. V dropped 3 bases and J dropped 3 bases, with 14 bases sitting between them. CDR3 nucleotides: TGTGCCAGCAGCCAGTGGAGGAGCTTTTACACTGAAGCTTTCTTT. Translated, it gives CASSQWRSFYTEAFF.

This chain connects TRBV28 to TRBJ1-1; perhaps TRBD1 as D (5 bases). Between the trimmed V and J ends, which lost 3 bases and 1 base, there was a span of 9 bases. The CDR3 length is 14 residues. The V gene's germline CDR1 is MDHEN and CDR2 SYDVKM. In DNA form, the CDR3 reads TGTGCCAGCAGTTTTCAGGGTTGGAACACTGAAGCTTTCTTT. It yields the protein CASSFQGWNTEAFF.

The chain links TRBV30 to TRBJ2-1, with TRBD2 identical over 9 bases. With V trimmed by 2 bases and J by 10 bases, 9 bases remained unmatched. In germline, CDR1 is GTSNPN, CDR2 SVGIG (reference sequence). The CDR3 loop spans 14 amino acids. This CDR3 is CAWSQIAGVGEQFF. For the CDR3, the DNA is TGTGCCTGGAGTCAAATAGCGGGAGTAGGCGAGCAGTTCTTC.

The CDR3 DNA reads as TGTGCCAGCAGCTTTTCTCCCACAGGGGGTGAGCAGTTCTTC. Translating it yields CASSFSPTGGEQFF. V gene TRBV7-7 combines with J gene TRBJ2-1, with 8 bases identical to TRBD1. The CDR3 contains 14 residues. Trimming removed 3 bases from V and 9 bases from J; junction bases left unmatched: 7. The germline CDR1 and CDR2 sequences are SSHAT and FNYEAQ (reference sequence). The whole variable domain, remainder taken from reference TRBV7-7 and TRBJ2-1, is GAGVSQSPRYKVTKRGQDVTLRCDPISSHATLYWYQQALGQGPEFLTYFNYEAQPDKSGLPSDRFSAERPEGSISTLTIQRTEQRDSAMYRCASSFSPTGGEQFFGPGTRLTVL.

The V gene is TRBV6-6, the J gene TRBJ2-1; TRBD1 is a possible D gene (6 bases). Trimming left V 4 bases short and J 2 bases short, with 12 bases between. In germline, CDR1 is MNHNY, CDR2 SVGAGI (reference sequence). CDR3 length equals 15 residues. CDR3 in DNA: TGTGCCAGCAGTTCGGGACAAGCACCCTACAATGAGCAGTTCTTC. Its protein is CASSSGQAPYNEQFF.

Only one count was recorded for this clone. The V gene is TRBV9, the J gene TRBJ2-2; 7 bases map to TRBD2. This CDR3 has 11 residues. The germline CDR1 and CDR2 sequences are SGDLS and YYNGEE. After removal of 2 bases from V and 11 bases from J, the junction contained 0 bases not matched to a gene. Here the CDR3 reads CASSVGLELFF. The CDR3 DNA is TGTGCCAGCAGCGTGGGACTAGAGCTGTTTTTT. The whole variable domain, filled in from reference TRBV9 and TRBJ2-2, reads DSGVTQTPKHLITATGQRVTLRCSPRSGDLSVYWYQQSLDQGLQFLIQYYNGEERAKGNILERFSAQQFPDLHSELNLSSLELGDSALYFCASSVGLELFFGEGSRLTVL.

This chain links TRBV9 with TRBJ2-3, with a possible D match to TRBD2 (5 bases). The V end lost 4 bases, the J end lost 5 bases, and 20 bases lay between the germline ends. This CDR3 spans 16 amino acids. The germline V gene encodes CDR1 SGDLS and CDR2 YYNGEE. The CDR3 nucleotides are TGTGCCAGCAGCCCTCGGGGTAGCTCTTTGGGAGATACGCAGTATTTT. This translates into CASSPRGSSLGDTQYF.

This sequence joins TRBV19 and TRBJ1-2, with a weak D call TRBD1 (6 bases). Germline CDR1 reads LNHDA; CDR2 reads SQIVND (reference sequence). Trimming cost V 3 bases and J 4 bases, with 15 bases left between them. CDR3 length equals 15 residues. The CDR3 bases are TGTGCCAGTAGTATTAGACAGGTAGTCATCTATGGCTACACCTTC. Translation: CASSIRQVVIYGYTF.

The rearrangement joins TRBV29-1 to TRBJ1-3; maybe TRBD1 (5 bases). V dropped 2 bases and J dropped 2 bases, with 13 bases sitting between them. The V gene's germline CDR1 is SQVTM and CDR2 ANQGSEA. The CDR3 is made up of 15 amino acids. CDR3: CSVETFRGTGNTIYF. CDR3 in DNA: TGCAGCGTTGAAACCTTTAGGGGTACTGGAAACACCATATATTTT.